The TCR beta chain under discussion was sequenced for a study of identical twins. Findings and caveats of the study: Insertion counts were lower in abundant cord blood beta clonotypes, a trend that memory repertoires did not show. In zero-insertion analyses, partial confounding could arise from invariant MAIT and iNKT cells.

cDNA carried unique molecular identifiers, and a universal primer site was added by template switching. TCRdb reanalysed the 5' RACE reads using MiXCR and keeps one entry per CDR3 protein. The sample lists 1.5 million to 2 million distinct CDR3 sequences, about 31% occurring once. As to this clonotype: Its antigen is currently unknown.

Every one of the donors was a healthy Caucasian. Material: cord blood. This clonotype was obtained from a newborn girl in good health.

CDR3 region: CASSQAPNRPEQFF. Here the CDR3 DNA reads TGCGCCAGCAGCCAAGCCCCTAATCGGCCTGAGCAGTTCTTC. The V call is TRBV4-1, the J call TRBJ2-1, with unresolved D. The CDR3 is 14 amino acids. Germline lookup yields CDR1 MGHRA and CDR2 YSYEKL. V dropped 1 base and J dropped 9 bases, with 13 bases sitting between them.